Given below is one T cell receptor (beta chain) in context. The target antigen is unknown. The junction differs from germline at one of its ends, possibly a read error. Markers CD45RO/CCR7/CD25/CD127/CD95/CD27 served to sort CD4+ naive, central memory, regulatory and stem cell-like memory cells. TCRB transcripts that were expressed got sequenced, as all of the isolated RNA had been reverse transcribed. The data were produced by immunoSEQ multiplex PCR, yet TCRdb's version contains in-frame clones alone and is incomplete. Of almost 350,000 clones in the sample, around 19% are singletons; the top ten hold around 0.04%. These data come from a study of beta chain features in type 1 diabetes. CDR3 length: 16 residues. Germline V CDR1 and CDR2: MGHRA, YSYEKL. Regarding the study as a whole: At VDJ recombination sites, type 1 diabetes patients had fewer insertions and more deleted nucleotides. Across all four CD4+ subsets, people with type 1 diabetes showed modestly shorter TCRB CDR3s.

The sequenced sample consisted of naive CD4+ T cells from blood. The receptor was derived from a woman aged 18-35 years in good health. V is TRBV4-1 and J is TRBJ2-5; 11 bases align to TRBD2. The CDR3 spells CASSQDLAGGEETQYF. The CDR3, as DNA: TGTGCCAGCAGCCAAGATTTAGCGGGAGGGGAGGAGACCCAGTACTTC.